This T cell receptor beta chain emerged from a study of cytomegalovirus exposure and HLA in healthy donors. Primers included in the PCR were 60 Vbeta and 13 Jbeta primers. The repertoire was sequenced with immunoSEQ multiplex PCR; TCRdb's copy has only in-frame clones and lacks some. Found here are 95,000 to 150,000 clones, under 85% of them singletons; the top ten hold roughly 3.7%. CDR1 and CDR2 from the germline V gene are MNHNS and SASEGT. This CDR3 spans 15 amino acids. The ends lost 5 bases at V and 4 bases at J; junction bases unmatched: 7. The source is a human donor in good health. Input material: PBMCs. The rearrangement links TRBV6-1 to TRBJ2-3; 9 bases are a match to TRBD1. For the CDR3, the DNA is TGTGCCAGCAGTCCACAGGGGGCAGGTTCAGATACGCAGTATTTT. It yields the protein CASSPQGAGSDTQYF.